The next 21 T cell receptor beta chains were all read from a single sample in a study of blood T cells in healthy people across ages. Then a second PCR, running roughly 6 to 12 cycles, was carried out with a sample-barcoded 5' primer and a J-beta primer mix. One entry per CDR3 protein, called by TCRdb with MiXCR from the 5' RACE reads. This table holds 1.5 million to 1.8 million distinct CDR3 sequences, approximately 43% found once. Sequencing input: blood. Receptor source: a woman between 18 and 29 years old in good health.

DNA of the CDR3: TGTGCCAGCAGCCAGTTGCTGTGGAGCGGGAGTAAGGAAGATACGCAGTATTTT. It translates to CASSQLLWSGSKEDTQYF. This rearrangement joins TRBV14 to TRBJ2-3; 8 bases map to TRBD2. The CDR3 is made up of 18 amino acids. Per the germline V gene, CDR1 is SGHDN and CDR2 is FVKESK. The V and J ends lost 3 bases and 5 bases, in that order; junction bases with no gene match: 16.

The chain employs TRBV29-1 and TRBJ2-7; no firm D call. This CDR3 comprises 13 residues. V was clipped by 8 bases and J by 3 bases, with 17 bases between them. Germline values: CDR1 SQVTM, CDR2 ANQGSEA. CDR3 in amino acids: CSFGRADHYEQYF. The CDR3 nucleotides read TGCAGCTTCGGCCGGGCAGACCACTACGAGCAGTACTTC.

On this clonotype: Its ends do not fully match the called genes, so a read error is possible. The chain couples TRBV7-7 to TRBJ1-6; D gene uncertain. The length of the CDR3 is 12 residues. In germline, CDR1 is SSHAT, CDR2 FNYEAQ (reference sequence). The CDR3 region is CASSPTGGTLHF. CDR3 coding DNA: TGTGCTAGCAGTCCGACTGGAGGGACCCTCCACTTT. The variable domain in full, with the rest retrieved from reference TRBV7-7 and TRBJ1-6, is GAGVSQSPRYKVTKRGQDVTLRCDPISSHATLYWYQQALGQGPEFLTYFNYEAQPDKSGLPSDRFSAERPEGSISTLTIQRTEQRDSAMYRCASSPTGGTLHFGNGTRLTVT.

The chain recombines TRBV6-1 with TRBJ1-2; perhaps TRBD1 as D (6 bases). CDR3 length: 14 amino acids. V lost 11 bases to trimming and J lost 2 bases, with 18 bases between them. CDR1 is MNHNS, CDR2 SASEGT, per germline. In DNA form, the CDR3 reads TGTGCCGGCAAAGTTACAGGGACCAACTATGGCTACACCTTC. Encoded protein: CAGKVTGTNYGYTF.

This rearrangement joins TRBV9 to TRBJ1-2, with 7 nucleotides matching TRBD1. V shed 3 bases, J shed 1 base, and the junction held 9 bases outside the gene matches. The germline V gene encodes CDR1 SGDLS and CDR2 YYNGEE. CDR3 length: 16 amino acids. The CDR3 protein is CASSGHRDSFNYGYTF. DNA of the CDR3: TGTGCCAGCAGCGGACACCGGGACAGCTTTAACTATGGCTACACCTTC.

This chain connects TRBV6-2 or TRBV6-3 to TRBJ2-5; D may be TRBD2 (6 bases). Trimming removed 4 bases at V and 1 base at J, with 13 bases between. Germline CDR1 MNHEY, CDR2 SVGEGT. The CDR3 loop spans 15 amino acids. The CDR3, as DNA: TGTGCCAGCAGTTCCGGAGGCGGGGTCCAAGAGACCCAGTACTTC. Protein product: CASSSGGGVQETQYF.

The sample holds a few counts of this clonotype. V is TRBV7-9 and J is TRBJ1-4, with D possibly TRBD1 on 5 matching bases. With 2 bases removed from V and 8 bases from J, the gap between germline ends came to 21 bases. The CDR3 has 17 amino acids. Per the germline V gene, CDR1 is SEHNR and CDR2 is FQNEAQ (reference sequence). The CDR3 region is CASSLTASRQGHEKLFF. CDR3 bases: TGTGCCAGCAGCTTAACCGCTTCCCGGCAGGGCCACGAAAAACTGTTTTTT. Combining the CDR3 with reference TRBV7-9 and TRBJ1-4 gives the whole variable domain DTGVSQNPRHKITKRGQNVTFRCDPISEHNRLYWYRQTLGQGPEFLTYFQNEAQLEKSRLLSDRFSAERPKGSFSTLEIQRTEQGDSAMYLCASSLTASRQGHEKLFFGSGTQLSVL.

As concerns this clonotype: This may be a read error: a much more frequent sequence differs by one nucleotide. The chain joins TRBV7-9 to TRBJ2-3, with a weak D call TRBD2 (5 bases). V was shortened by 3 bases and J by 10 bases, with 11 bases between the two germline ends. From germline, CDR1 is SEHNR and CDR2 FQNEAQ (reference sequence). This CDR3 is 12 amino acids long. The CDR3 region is CASSLIRDAQYF. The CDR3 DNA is TGTGCCAGCAGCTTGATCCGGGATGCGCAGTATTTT.

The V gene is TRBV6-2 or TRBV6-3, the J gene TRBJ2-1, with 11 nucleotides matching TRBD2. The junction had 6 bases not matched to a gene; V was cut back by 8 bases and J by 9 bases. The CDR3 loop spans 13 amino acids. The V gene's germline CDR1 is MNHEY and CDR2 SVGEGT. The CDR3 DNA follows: TGTGCCAGCCTAGCGGGGGGAAGTAGTGAGCAGTTCTTC. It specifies CASLAGGSSEQFF.

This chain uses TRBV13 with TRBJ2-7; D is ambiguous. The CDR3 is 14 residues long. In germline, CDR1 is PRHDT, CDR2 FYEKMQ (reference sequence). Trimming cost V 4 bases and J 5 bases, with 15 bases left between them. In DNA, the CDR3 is TGTGCCAGCAGCTCCCCGAGGACGGGCAACGAGCAGTACTTC. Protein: CASSSPRTGNEQYF.

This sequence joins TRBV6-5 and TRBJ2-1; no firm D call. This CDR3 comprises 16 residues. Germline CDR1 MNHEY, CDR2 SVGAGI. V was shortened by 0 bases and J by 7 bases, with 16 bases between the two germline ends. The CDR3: CASSYSIGQVFNEQFF. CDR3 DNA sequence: TGTGCCAGCAGTTACTCGATTGGCCAGGTCTTTAATGAGCAGTTCTTC.

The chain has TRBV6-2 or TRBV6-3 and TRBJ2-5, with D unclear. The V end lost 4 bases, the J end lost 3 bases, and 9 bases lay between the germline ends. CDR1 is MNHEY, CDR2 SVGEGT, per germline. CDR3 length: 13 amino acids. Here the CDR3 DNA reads TGTGCCAGCAGTTTCGCAGTCGAAGAGACCCAGTACTTC. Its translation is CASSFAVEETQYF.

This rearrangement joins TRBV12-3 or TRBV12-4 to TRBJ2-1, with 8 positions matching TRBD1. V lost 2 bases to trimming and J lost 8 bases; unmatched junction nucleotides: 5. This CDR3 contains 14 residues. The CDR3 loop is CASSLRTGLDEQFF. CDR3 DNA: TGTGCCAGCAGTTTAAGGACAGGGTTGGATGAGCAGTTCTTC.

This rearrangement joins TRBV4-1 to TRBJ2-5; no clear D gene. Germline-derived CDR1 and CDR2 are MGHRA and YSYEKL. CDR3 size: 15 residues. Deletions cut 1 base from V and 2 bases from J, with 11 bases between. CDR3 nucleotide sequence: TGCGCCAGCAGCCAAGGGTCAAAAATTCAAGAGACCCAGTACTTC. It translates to CASSQGSKIQETQYF.

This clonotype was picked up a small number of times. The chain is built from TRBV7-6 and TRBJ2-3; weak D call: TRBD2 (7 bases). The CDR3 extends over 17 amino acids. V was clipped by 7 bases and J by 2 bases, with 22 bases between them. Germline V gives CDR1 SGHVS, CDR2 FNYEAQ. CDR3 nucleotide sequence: TGTGCCAGCACCAAGGGGGGGCCTAGCGGTTCCACAGATACGCAGTATTTT. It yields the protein CASTKGGPSGSTDTQYF.

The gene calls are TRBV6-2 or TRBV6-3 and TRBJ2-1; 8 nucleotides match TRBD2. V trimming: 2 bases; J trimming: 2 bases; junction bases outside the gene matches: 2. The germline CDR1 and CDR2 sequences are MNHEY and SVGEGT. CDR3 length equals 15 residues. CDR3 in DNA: TGTGCCAGCAGTTACAGCGGGAGCGCCTACAATGAGCAGTTCTTC. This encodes CASSYSGSAYNEQFF.

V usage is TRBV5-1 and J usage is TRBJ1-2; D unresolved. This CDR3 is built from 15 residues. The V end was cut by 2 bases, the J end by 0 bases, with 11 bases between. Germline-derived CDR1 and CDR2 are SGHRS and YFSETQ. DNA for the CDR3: TGCGCCAGCAGCTTAAACCTTGAAGCTAACTATGGCTACACCTTC. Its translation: CASSLNLEANYGYTF.

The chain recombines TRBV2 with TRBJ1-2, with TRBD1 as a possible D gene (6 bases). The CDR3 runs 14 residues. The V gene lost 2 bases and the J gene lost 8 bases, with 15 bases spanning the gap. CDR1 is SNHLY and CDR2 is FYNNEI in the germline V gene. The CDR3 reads CASSENGGSVGYTF. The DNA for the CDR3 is TGTGCCAGCAGTGAAAACGGGGGCTCCGTAGGCTACACCTTC. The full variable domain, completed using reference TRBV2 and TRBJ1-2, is EPEVTQTPSHQVTQMGQEVILRCVPISNHLYFYWYRQILGQKVEFLVSFYNNEISEKSEIFDDQFSVERPDGSNFTLKIRSTKLEDSAMYFCASSENGGSVGYTFGSGTRLTVV.

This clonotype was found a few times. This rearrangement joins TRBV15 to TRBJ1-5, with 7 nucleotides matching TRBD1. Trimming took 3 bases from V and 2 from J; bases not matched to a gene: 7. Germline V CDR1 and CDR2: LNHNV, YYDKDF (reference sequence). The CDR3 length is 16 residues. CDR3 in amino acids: CATSRGTALRNQPQHF. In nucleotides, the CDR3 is TGTGCCACCAGCAGGGGGACAGCCTTGCGCAATCAGCCCCAGCATTTT.

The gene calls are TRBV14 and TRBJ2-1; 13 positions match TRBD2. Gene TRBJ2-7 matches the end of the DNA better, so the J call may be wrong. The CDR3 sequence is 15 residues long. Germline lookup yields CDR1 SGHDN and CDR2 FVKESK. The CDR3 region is CASSQGLAGINEQYF. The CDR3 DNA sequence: TGTGCCAGCAGCCAGGGACTAGCGGGAATCAATGAGCAGTACTTC.

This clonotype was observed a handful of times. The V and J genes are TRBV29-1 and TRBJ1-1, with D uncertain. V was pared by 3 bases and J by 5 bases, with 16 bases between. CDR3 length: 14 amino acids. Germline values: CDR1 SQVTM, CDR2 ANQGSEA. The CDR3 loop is CSVDRPTAKTEAFF. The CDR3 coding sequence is TGCAGCGTTGACCGCCCTACAGCCAAAACTGAAGCTTTCTTT.